The rows below give T cell receptor beta chains drawn from one sample of a study of shared clonotypes between healthy human individuals. Some clones are missing from TCRdb's copy, which holds only in-frame ones; the method was immunoSEQ multiplex PCR. The profile shows 2 million to 3 million clones, 80% to 95% of them singletons. The sample was naive CD4+ T cells from PBMCs. Every receptor here comes from a man aged 18 to 29 in good health. Some clones in this sample may be carry-over from other donors' samples. Both conserved end residues are part of each CDR3. A D gene is named only where the DNA matches it firmly. Only part of the rows carry a size: once, few, many, or a class if the clone is expanded.

clone size,V gene,D gene,J gene,CDR3 DNA,CDR3 protein
.,TRBV19,.,TRBJ1-5,TGTGCCAGTACCACCCTGGTTGGCCCGAGGGGCAATCAGCCCCAGCATTTT,CASTTLVGPRGNQPQHF
.,TRBV4-1,.,TRBJ2-3,TGCGCCAGCAGCCAAACCCGACAGACTACCACAGATACGCAGTATTTT,CASSQTRQTTTDTQYF
.,TRBV6-5,TRBD1,TRBJ1-2,TGTGCCAGCAGTTACTTAAACAGGGGGGATGGCTACACCTTC,CASSYLNRGDGYTF
.,TRBV30,TRBD2,TRBJ2-7,TGTGCCTGGGGATTTGGACTAGCGGGAGGGCACGAGCAGTACTTC,CAWGFGLAGGHEQYF
once,TRBV6-5,.,TRBJ2-5,TGTGCCAGCAAAAGTGGGTATCAAGAGACCCAGTACTTC,CASKSGYQETQYF
.,TRBV7-2,.,TRBJ1-2,TGTGCCAGCAGCCCGAATACAGGAAACTATGGCTACACCTTC,CASSPNTGNYGYTF
once,TRBV7-2,.,TRBJ2-3,TGTGCCAGCAGCTTGGTGTCAGGGGCGACAGATACGCAGTATTTT,CASSLVSGATDTQYF
.,TRBV6-5,.,TRBJ1-6,TGTGCCAGCAAACTGCCAGCAACACCCCTCCACTTT,CASKLPATPLHF
.,TRBV18,.,TRBJ1-1,TGTGCCAGCTCACGGGGGGGGCCCTCGAACACTGAAGCTTTCTTT,CASSRGGPSNTEAFF
.,TRBV5-4,TRBD1,TRBJ2-7,TGTGCCAGCAGCTTGACAGGGGCGCCCTACGAGCAGTACTTC,CASSLTGAPYEQYF
once,TRBV7-9,.,TRBJ1-3,TGTGCCAGCAGCTTGCAAAACACCATATATTTT,CASSLQNTIYF
.,TRBV5-8,TRBD1,TRBJ2-7,TGTGCCAGCAGCTTGCCCGGGACAGGATTCTACGAGCAGTACTTC,CASSLPGTGFYEQYF
.,TRBV30,TRBD1,TRBJ1-6,TGTGCCTGGAGTGTACCAGGGGGCTTGACACCCCTCCACTTT,CAWSVPGGLTPLHF
once,TRBV2,.,TRBJ2-1,TGTGCCAGCAGTGAATGGGTCGACAATGAGCAGTTCTTC,CASSEWVDNEQFF
.,TRBV30,.,TRBJ2-1,TGTGCCTGGAGTGTGGTGGCGGGCTACAATGAGCAGTTCTTC,CAWSVVAGYNEQFF
.,TRBV7-3,.,TRBJ2-1,TGTGCCAGCAGCTTAGCGGGAACCTACAATGAGCAGTTCTTC,CASSLAGTYNEQFF
.,TRBV20-1,.,TRBJ2-5,TGCAGCCAAGGGGAGACCCAGTACTTC,CSQGETQYF
.,TRBV5-6,TRBD1,TRBJ1-5,TGTGCCAGCAGCCTGGCGGCAGGGGGCCCGGGCAATCAGCCCCAGCATTTT,CASSLAAGGPGNQPQHF
.,TRBV5-1,TRBD2,TRBJ2-3,TGCGCCAGCAGCTTCAGCGGGGGAACAGATACGCAGTATTTT,CASSFSGGTDTQYF
.,TRBV6-1,TRBD1,TRBJ1-2,TGTGCCAGCAGTAACCCAGGGGGTGGCTACACCTTC,CASSNPGGGYTF
once,TRBV6-1,.,TRBJ2-1,TGTGCCAGCAGTGAAGAGCGGGCGTACAATGAGCAGTTCTTC,CASSEERAYNEQFF
once,TRBV5-4,.,TRBJ2-3,TGTGCCAGCAGCTTACGAGGGGCAGATACGCAGTATTTT,CASSLRGADTQYF
.,TRBV2,.,TRBJ1-1,TGTGCCAGGGGGGAGCGAACGAACACTGAAGCTTTCTTT,CARGERTNTEAFF
.,TRBV28,TRBD1,TRBJ2-7,TGTGCCAGCAGAATTTCCCGGGACAGGGCCACGGAGGGCTACGAGCAGTACTTC,CASRISRDRATEGYEQYF
.,TRBV5-6,.,TRBJ1-1,TGTGCCAGCAGTAGAACAGGAGGTAAGAACACTGAAGCTTTCTTT,CASSRTGGKNTEAFF
.,TRBV5-1,TRBD2,TRBJ2-3,TGCGCCAGCAGCTTTAGCGGGTACACAGATACGCAGTATTTT,CASSFSGYTDTQYF
.,TRBV28,TRBD2,TRBJ2-7,TGTGCCAGCAGTTTACCCTGGACTAGCGGGCAGTACTTC,CASSLPWTSGQYF
.,TRBV7-3,.,TRBJ1-2,TGTGCCAGCAGCGCCTACCCGACAGGAAGCTATGGCTACACCTTC,CASSAYPTGSYGYTF
.,TRBV10-3,.,TRBJ2-4,TGTGCCATCAGTGAACAACAGACACCCTACATTCAGTACTTC,CAISEQQTPYIQYF
.,TRBV18,TRBD1,TRBJ1-1,TGTGCCAGCTCCCGGGACAGGACAGACACTGAAGCTTTCTTT,CASSRDRTDTEAFF
few,TRBV7-9,.,TRBJ1-5,TGTGCCAGCAGCTTAACAAGTAATCAGCCCCAGCATTTT,CASSLTSNQPQHF
.,TRBV19,TRBD2,TRBJ2-7,TGTGCCAGTAGTATGAGGGAGGGCCGCGAGCAGTACTTC,CASSMREGREQYF
.,TRBV14,TRBD1,TRBJ1-1,TGTGCCAGCAGCCTCCGAAGACAGGGGAACACTGAAGCTTTCTTT,CASSLRRQGNTEAFF
.,TRBV6-5,TRBD2,TRBJ2-7,TGTGCCAGCAGTTACTTAGCGGGTCCCTACGAGCAGTACTTC,CASSYLAGPYEQYF
.,TRBV6-5,.,TRBJ1-2,TGTGCCAGCAGTTACAAAAGACCTAACTATGGCTACACCTTC,CASSYKRPNYGYTF
.,TRBV28,.,TRBJ2-1,TGTGCCAGCAAGAGGCTCGGACCGACCCTCAATGAGCAGTTCTTC,CASKRLGPTLNEQFF
.,TRBV11-2,.,TRBJ2-2,TGTGCCAGCAGCTTAGGGGTTGGGGGCACCGGGGAGCTGTTTTTT,CASSLGVGGTGELFF
.,TRBV28,TRBD1,TRBJ1-2,TGTGCCAGCAGTCCAATGACAGGGGCGATACCCCCCAACTATGGCTACACCTTC,CASSPMTGAIPPNYGYTF
.,TRBV5-1,TRBD1,TRBJ1-4,TGCGCCAGCAGCTCCAACGCAGGGGGCGCGTCGACTAATGAAAAACTGTTTTTT,CASSSNAGGASTNEKLFF
.,TRBV28,.,TRBJ1-5,TGTGCCAGCAGTGCCTACAATCAGCCCCAGCATTTT,CASSAYNQPQHF
.,TRBV5-1,TRBD2,TRBJ2-3,TGCGCCAGCAGCCGGGCGGGGGACAGCACAGATACGCAGTATTTT,CASSRAGDSTDTQYF
.,TRBV19,TRBD1,TRBJ1-5,TGTGCCAGTAGTATTACAGGGGCGAGCAATCAGCCCCAGCATTTT,CASSITGASNQPQHF